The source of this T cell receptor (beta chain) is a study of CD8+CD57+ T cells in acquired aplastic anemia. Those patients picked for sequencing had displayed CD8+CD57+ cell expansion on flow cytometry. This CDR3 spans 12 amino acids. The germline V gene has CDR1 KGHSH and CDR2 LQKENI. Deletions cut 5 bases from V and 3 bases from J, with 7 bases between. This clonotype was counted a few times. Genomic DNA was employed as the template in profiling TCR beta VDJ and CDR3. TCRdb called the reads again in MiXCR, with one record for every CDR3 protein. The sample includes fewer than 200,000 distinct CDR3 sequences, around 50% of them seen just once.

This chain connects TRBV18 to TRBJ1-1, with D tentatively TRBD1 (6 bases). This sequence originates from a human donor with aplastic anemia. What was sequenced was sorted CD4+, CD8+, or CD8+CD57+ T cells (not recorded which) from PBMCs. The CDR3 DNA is TGTGCCAGCTCAAGGGGGGACACTGAAGCTTTCTTT. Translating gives CASSRGDTEAFF.